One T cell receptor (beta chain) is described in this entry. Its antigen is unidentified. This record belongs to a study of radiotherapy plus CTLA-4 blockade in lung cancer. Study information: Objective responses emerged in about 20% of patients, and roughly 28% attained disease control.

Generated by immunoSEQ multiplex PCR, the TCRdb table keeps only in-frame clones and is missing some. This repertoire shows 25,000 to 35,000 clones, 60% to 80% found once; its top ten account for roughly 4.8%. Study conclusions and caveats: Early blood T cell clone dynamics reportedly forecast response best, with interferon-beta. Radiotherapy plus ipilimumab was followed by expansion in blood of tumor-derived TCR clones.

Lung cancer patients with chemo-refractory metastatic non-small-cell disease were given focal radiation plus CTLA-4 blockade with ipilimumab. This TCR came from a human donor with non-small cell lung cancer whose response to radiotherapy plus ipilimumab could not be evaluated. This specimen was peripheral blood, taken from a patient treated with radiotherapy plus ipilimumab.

This CDR3 is CASSVQRGNQETQYF. The CDR3 DNA sequence: TGTGCCAGCAGCGTCCAGCGGGGAAACCAAGAGACCCAGTACTTC. The V gene is TRBV9, the J gene TRBJ2-5, with TRBD2 matching over 7 bases. This CDR3 is built from 15 residues. The trim removed 2 bases at V and 0 bases at J, leaving 4 bases unmatched. CDR1 is SGDLS and CDR2 is YYNGEE in the germline V gene.